A selection of T cell receptor beta chains follows, all from one sample in a study of blood T cell repertoires in COVID-19. The table came from immunoSEQ multiplex PCR; TCRdb's copy has only in-frame clones and leaves some out. The sample consists of 100,000 or so clones, roughly 81% of them appearing once. Sequencing was carried out using peripheral blood. The receptors were sampled from a human donor in a cohort sampled during active COVID-19. Both conserved end residues are part of each CDR3. D genes are given only for firm matches. Only part of the rows carry a size: once, few, many, or a class if the clone is expanded.

clone_size	d_call	v_call	j_call	cdr3_aa	cdr3_nt
.	TRBD2	TRBV4-1	TRBJ2-7	CASSRAREGPHEQYF	TGCGCCAGCAGCCGTGCCCGGGAGGGCCCTCACGAGCAGTACTTC
.	TRBD1	TRBV28	TRBJ2-3	CASSDRVPDTQYF	TGTGCCAGCAGCGACAGGGTGCCAGATACGCAGTATTTT
once	.	TRBV29-1	TRBJ1-2	CSVRETASNYGYTF	TGCAGCGTCCGGGAGACTGCGTCTAACTATGGCTACACCTTC
.	.	TRBV5-8	TRBJ1-1	CASSLAMGAGMNTEAFF	TGTGCCAGCAGCTTGGCTATGGGGGCAGGGATGAACACTGAAGCTTTCTTT
.	.	TRBV7-9	TRBJ1-4	CASSPRTVVNEKLFF	TGTGCCAGCAGCCCCAGGACAGTAGTGAATGAAAAACTGTTTTTT
.	.	TRBV2	TRBJ1-1	CASSEYQGTYTEAFF	TGTGCCAGCAGTGAATACCAGGGAACGTACACTGAAGCTTTCTTT
.	TRBD1	TRBV7-6	TRBJ2-7	CASSLDGTGGSYEQYF	TGTGCCAGCAGCTTAGACGGGACAGGGGGTTCCTACGAGCAGTACTTC
.	TRBD1	TRBV18	TRBJ1-6	CASSARDRGTPLHF	TGTGCCAGCTCAGCCCGGGACAGGGGAACACCCCTCCACTTT
.	.	TRBV9	TRBJ2-1	CASSVDDRRNNEQFF	TGTGCCAGCAGCGTAGACGACAGGAGAAACAATGAGCAGTTCTTC
.	.	TRBV19	TRBJ1-2	CASSGQGLSYGYTF	TGTGCCAGTAGTGGGCAGGGACTAAGCTATGGCTACACCTTC
.	TRBD2	TRBV5-4	TRBJ2-1	CASSSGDPYNEQFF	TGTGCCAGCAGTAGCGGGGATCCCTACAATGAGCAGTTCTTC
.	TRBD1	TRBV18	TRBJ2-7	CASSPRLQGVDEQYF	TGTGCCAGCTCACCACGTCTACAGGGGGTTGACGAGCAGTACTTC
.	TRBD1	TRBV28	TRBJ1-1	CASSPRTGNGEAFF	TGTGCCAGCAGTCCTAGGACAGGGAACGGTGAAGCTTTCTTT
.	.	TRBV27	TRBJ1-1	CASSLSRGHMNTEAFF	TGTGCCAGCAGTTTATCAAGGGGTCACATGAACACTGAAGCTTTCTTT
.	TRBD2	TRBV11-2	TRBJ2-7	CASSGLAGGTYEQYF	TGTGCCAGCAGCGGACTAGCGGGGGGGACCTACGAGCAGTACTTC
.	.	TRBV7-2	TRBJ1-3	CASSLGPTGNTIYF	TGTGCCAGCAGCTTAGGGCCCACTGGAAACACCATATATTTT
.	TRBD1	TRBV5-5	TRBJ2-7	CASSLTGAKQYF	TGTGCCAGCAGCTTGACAGGGGCCAAGCAGTACTTC
.	.	TRBV6-5	TRBJ1-3	CASSRQVLRGNTIYF	TGTGCCAGCAGCCGACAGGTCCTCCGAGGAAACACCATATATTTT
few	.	TRBV11-1	TRBJ1-3	CASRGNSGNTIYF	TGTGCCAGCCGGGGGAACTCTGGAAACACCATATATTTT
.	TRBD1	TRBV6-2/TRBV6-3	TRBJ1-2	CASSYGPGGAIHGYTF	TGTGCCAGCAGTTACGGGCCAGGGGGCGCGATCCATGGCTACACCTTC
.	TRBD1	TRBV19	TRBJ1-4	CASQTRARGRNEKLFF	TGTGCCAGTCAGACCCGGGCCAGGGGGCGGAATGAAAAACTGTTTTTT
.	.	TRBV6-5	TRBJ1-1	CASSYSPGYTEAFF	TGTGCCAGCAGTTACTCTCCAGGGTACACTGAAGCTTTCTTT
.	TRBD1	TRBV5-6	TRBJ2-7	CASSLGTGLYEQYF	TGTGCCAGCAGCTTGGGGACAGGGCTCTACGAGCAGTACTTC
.	TRBD1	TRBV4-3	TRBJ1-1	CASSPADRGNTEAFF	TGCGCCAGCAGCCCGGCGGACAGGGGGAACACTGAAGCTTTCTTT
.	TRBD2	TRBV7-9	TRBJ2-7	CASSLVAGDEQYF	TGTGCCAGCAGCTTAGTAGCGGGGGACGAGCAGTACTTC
few	TRBD1	TRBV14	TRBJ1-3	CASSQTRQGGNTIYF	TGTGCCAGCAGCCAGACCAGACAGGGTGGAAACACCATATATTTT
.	.	TRBV9	TRBJ2-7	CASSGQGLTYEQYF	TGTGCCAGCAGCGGGCAGGGGCTCACCTACGAGCAGTACTTC
.	.	TRBV9	TRBJ2-5	CASSPPAGAGETQYF	TGTGCCAGCAGCCCCCCAGCTGGGGCGGGGGAGACCCAGTACTTC
.	.	TRBV7-2	TRBJ1-6	CASSLEDRVNSPLHF	TGTGCCAGCAGCTTAGAGGACAGAGTTAATTCACCCCTCCACTTT
.	.	TRBV2	TRBJ1-4	CASSAQQVVGEKLFF	TGTGCCAGCAGTGCCCAACAGGTGGTGGGTGAAAAACTGTTTTTT
.	TRBD2	TRBV7-8	TRBJ2-1	CASSLRTSHSYNEQFF	TGTGCCAGCAGCTTAAGGACTAGCCACTCCTACAATGAGCAGTTCTTC
.	.	TRBV6-5	TRBJ2-2	CASSPTETGTGELFF	TGTGCCAGCAGTCCGACCGAGACGGGCACCGGGGAGCTGTTTTTT
.	TRBD2	TRBV3-1/TRBV3-2	TRBJ2-5	CASSPARGLGTQETQYF	TGTGCCAGCAGCCCAGCAAGGGGACTAGGGACACAAGAGACCCAGTACTTC
.	TRBD1	TRBV19	TRBJ2-5	CASSLGQGISESQYF	TGTGCCAGTAGTTTGGGACAGGGGATTTCGGAATCCCAGTACTTC
.	TRBD1	TRBV6-5	TRBJ2-1	CASSPRDRGAYEQFF	TGTGCCAGCAGTCCCCGGGACAGGGGCGCCTACGAGCAGTTCTTC
.	.	TRBV11-2	TRBJ1-5	CASSPGLSNQPQHF	TGTGCCAGCAGCCCGGGTCTTAGCAATCAGCCCCAGCATTTT
.	TRBD1	TRBV14	TRBJ1-6	CASSQVQGNNSPLHF	TGTGCCAGCAGCCAAGTACAGGGGAACAATTCACCCCTCCACTTT
.	TRBD1	TRBV6-6	TRBJ1-4	CASSSPGQGSEKLFF	TGTGCCAGCAGTTCCCCGGGACAGGGGAGCGAAAAACTGTTTTTT
.	.	TRBV10-1	TRBJ1-3	CAGRPGPGNTIYF	TGCGCGGGGAGGCCGGGCCCTGGAAACACCATATATTTT
.	TRBD1	TRBV18	TRBJ1-1	CASSPRQGNSNTEAFF	TGTGCCAGCTCACCACGACAGGGGAACTCGAACACTGAAGCTTTCTTT
.	TRBD2	TRBV5-1	TRBJ2-7	CASSASGGRSYEQYF	TGCGCCAGCAGCGCAAGCGGGGGCCGATCCTACGAGCAGTACTTC
.	TRBD1	TRBV19	TRBJ1-3	CASSSRQGRSGNTIYF	TGTGCCAGTAGTTCACGACAGGGACGGTCTGGAAACACCATATATTTT
medium-sized	TRBD1	TRBV7-9	TRBJ2-7	CASGTGTLYEQYF	TGTGCCAGCGGGACAGGGACCCTCTACGAGCAGTACTTC
.	TRBD1	TRBV19	TRBJ2-2	CASTPRDRVVGTGELFF	TGTGCCAGTACTCCACGGGACAGGGTGGTTGGCACCGGGGAGCTGTTTTTT
.	.	TRBV5-1	TRBJ2-7	CASSPATGGSYEQYF	TGCGCCAGCAGCCCGGCGACGGGCGGGTCCTACGAGCAGTACTTC
.	.	TRBV30	TRBJ1-2	CAWYRGGSYGYTF	TGTGCCTGGTATCGGGGAGGGAGCTATGGCTACACCTTC
.	TRBD2	TRBV5-1	TRBJ2-7	CASSFRTSGSSSLEQYF	TGCGCCAGCAGCTTTCGGACTAGCGGGAGCAGTTCCCTGGAGCAGTACTTC
once	.	TRBV7-8	TRBJ2-7	CASSLQGLTYEQYF	TGTGCCAGCAGCTTACAGGGCCTCACCTACGAGCAGTACTTC
.	TRBD1	TRBV9	TRBJ1-2	CASSVAGTGHYGYTF	TGTGCCAGCAGCGTAGCTGGGACAGGGCATTATGGCTACACCTTC
.	.	TRBV4-3	TRBJ2-5	CASSQEFRVRETQYF	TGCGCCAGCAGCCAAGAGTTTCGAGTCCGAGAGACCCAGTACTTC
.	TRBD1	TRBV28	TRBJ2-7	CASSPQDRPLGEQYF	TGTGCCAGCAGTCCCCAGGACAGGCCTTTGGGCGAGCAGTACTTC
few	.	TRBV7-2	TRBJ1-5	CASSLASNSNQPQHF	TGTGCCAGCAGCTTAGCGAGTAATAGCAATCAGCCCCAGCATTTT
.	.	TRBV10-3	TRBJ1-2	CAISAVDYGYTF	TGTGCCATCAGCGCTGTAGACTATGGCTACACCTTC
few	.	TRBV19	TRBJ1-4	CASSDGGAGKDEKLFF	TGTGCCAGTTCAGATGGAGGGGCAGGGAAGGATGAAAAACTGTTTTTT
.	TRBD1	TRBV5-8	TRBJ1-2	CASSRDRVIYGYTF	TGTGCCAGCAGCAGGGACAGGGTAATTTATGGCTACACCTTC